This paragraph reports one T cell receptor (beta chain). This clone was observed once. The clone's antigen remains unknown. There are no base qualities to consult, and no much larger clone falls within one base. From cysteine to phenylalanine, the CDR3 is 15 amino acids long. Only the CDR3 DNA stays, 45 bases, in frame from base 1. The junction shows trimming of 4 bases on V and 5 bases on J, and the gene matches do not reach 9 bases of it. Sequences SGHRS (CDR1) and YFSETQ (CDR2) are obtained from the germline V gene. The sample belongs to a study of T cell clones after liver transplantation (dated by TCRdb to the late 2010s). Study-wide context: The samples were obtained from ITN030ST, a randomized trial that attempted immunosuppression withdrawal within 2 years after liver transplantation. Donor-reactive T cell clones were identified using TCRbeta sequencing after a pre-transplant mixed lymphocyte reaction and were then followed in post-transplant blood. As an antigen-independent comparator for the donor-reactive sequences, third party-reactive TCRbeta sequences from pre-transplant MLRs were identified as well. Of the eight recipients, a few were HCV-positive, while the remaining recipients had been transplanted for non-autoimmune, non-viral indications. Until randomization at 12-24 months post-transplant, subjects were given standard immunosuppression, with no induction therapy. To count as tolerant, a recipient had to stay completely off immunosuppression for at least one year without liver enzymes climbing beyond twice the upper limit of normal. Blood samples were collected pre-transplant, pre-randomization before withdrawal, and post-randomization after either complete withdrawal or failed withdrawal. The study cohort included 8 liver transplant recipients, of whom 3 were classified as tolerant and 5 as non-tolerant. Overall study results and their limits: In 5 of 8 subjects, circulating donor-reactive CD4 TCRbeta sequences decreased significantly after transplant, regardless of tolerance or HCV status. After accounting for repertoire turnover, donor-reactive detection was significantly reduced in 7 of 8 subjects for CD4 and 8 of 8 for CD8. In two subjects, low numbers of available donor cells limited the measurable donor-reactive repertoire. Conclusions were preliminary, limited by small, heterogeneous patient numbers and non-standardized post-transplant time points. Because no allograft tissue specimens were available, donor-reactive T cells may have migrated into the graft instead of being deleted. A greater decline was seen for donor-reactive sequences than for third party-reactive sequences, suggesting partial antigen-specific deletion unrelated to withdrawal success.

Thawed unstimulated PBMCs were stained for CD3, CD4 and CD8 and FACS-sorted into CD3+CD4+ and CD3+CD8+ populations. All 8 studied subjects were randomized to immunosuppression withdrawal. The Qiagen DNeasy Blood and Tissue Kit was used to isolate genomic DNA. Using immunoSEQ, frozen genomic DNA was subjected to high-throughput TCRbeta CDR3 sequencing, a process that included PCR amplification, mapping, bias correction and internal controls. In the paper's pipeline: Productive rearrangements were kept, and unique TCRbeta sequences were defined by CDR3 nucleotide sequence plus V and J gene. A sequence counted as donor-reactive only if the sequence showed at least 5-fold expansion in CFSE-low cells compared with unstimulated pre-transplant cells and had a frequency of at least 0.01%. Minimum frequency thresholds were set for each subject based on the unstimulated sample with the lowest template count, ensuring at least 90% detection power. Repertoire turnover was measured by Jensen-Shannon divergence between the top 1000 TCRbeta sequences post- and pre-transplant. Changes in detection of donor-reactive sequences were assessed with two-sided Fisher's exact tests. Entries here come from immuneACCESS through TCRdb and include only in-frame sequences with V and J called. Some clones fail to appear in such tables; in the studies checked, an unresolved V gene covers under half of the shortfall, and the cause of the remainder is unknown. V and J calls and clone size are copied from that table; D and trimming were computed from the DNA. The sample table holds just over 80,000 clones, of which 80% to 85% were seen once. The ten largest account for around 0.5% of the sample.

The clonotype comes from a human patient who received a liver transplant. In transplant recipients, some T cells may be of donor rather than host origin. This chain is built from TRBV5-1 and TRBJ2-3; TRBD2 aligns with 8 central bases. This material consisted of CD4+ T cells from blood, taken just over 45 months after liver transplant. The sequenced DNA is TGCGCCAGCAGCCCGGGACTAGGGACTTTAGATACGCAGTATTTT. This is translated as CASSPGLGTLDTQYF. With the rest looked up from the reference TRBV5-1 and TRBJ2-3 genes rather than sequenced, the full variable domain is KAGVTQTPRYLIKTRGQQVTLSCSPISGHRSVSWYQQTPGQGLQFLFEYFSETQRNKGNFPGRFSGRQFSNSRSEMNVSTLELGDSALYLCASSPGLGTLDTQYFGPGTRLTVL.